Many counts were recorded for the clone carrying this T cell receptor (beta chain). Its antigen remains unidentified. The CDR3 consists of 14 residues. With 6 bases clipped from V and 6 bases from J, the junction kept 5 bases outside the gene matches. The sample is drawn from a study of neurological immune-mediated disorders. General observations from the study: Phylogenetic grouping put 18 of 34 multiple sclerosis patients' repertoires into one related-CDR3 cluster, a possible signature. The most TCR clonal expansion was seen in HTLV-1-associated myelopathy, and the least was seen in multiple sclerosis, which fell below healthy controls.

The unsorted libraries were made from 2 million PBMCs kept at -80 C. The cDNA was generated by 5'RACE with 10-nucleotide random UMIs. One entry per CDR3 protein results from TCRdb running MiXCR on the 5' RACE reads. The sample includes around 94,000 distinct CDR3 sequences, 3.5% to 4% of them seen just once. This chain uses TRBV12-3 or TRBV12-4 with TRBJ2-1, with 10 bases identical to TRBD2. The material sequenced was PBMCs. The TCR was taken from a woman under 30 with multiple sclerosis. For the CDR3, the DNA is TGTGCCAGCAGGTCTAGCGGGAGCCCCAATGAGCAGTTCTTC. Its protein is CASRSSGSPNEQFF.